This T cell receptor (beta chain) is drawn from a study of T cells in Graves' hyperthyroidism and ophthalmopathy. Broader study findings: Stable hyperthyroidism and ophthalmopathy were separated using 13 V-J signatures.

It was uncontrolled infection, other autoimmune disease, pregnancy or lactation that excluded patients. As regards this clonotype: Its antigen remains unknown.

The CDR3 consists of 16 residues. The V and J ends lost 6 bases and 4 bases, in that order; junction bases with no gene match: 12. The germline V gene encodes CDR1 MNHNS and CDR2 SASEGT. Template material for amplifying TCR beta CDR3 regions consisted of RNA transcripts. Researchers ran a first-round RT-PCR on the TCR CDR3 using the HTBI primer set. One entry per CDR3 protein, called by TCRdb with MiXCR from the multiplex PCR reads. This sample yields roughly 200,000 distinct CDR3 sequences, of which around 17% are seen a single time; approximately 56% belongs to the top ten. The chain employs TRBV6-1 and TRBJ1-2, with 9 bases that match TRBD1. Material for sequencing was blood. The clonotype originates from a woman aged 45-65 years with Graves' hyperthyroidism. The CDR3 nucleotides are TGTGCCAGCAGACGTACCGGGGACAGGGATATCTATGGCTACACCTTC. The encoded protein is CASRRTGDRDIYGYTF.